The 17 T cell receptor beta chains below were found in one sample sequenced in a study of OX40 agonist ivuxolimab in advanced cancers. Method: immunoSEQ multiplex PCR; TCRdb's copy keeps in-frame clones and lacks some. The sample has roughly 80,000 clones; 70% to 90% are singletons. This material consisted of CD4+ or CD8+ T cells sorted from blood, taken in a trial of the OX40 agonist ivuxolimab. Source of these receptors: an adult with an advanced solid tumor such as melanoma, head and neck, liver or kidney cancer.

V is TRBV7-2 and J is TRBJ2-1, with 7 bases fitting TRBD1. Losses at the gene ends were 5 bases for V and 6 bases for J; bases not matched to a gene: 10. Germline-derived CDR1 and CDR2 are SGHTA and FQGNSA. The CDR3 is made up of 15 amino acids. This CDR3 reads CASSIGQVGGNEQFF. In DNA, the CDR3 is TGTGCCAGCAGCATTGGACAGGTTGGAGGCAATGAGCAGTTCTTC. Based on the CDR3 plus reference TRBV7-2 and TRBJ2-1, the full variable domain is GAGVSQSPSNKVTEKGKDVELRCDPISGHTALYWYRQSLGQGLEFLIYFQGNSAPDKSGLPSDRFSAERTGGSVSTLTIQRTQQEDSAVYLCASSIGQVGGNEQFFGPGTRLTVL.

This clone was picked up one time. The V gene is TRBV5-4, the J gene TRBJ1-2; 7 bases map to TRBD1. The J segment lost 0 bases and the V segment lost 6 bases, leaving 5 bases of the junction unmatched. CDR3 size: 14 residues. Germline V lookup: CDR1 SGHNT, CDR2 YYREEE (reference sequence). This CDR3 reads CASNAGGSNYGYTF. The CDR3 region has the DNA TGTGCCAGCAACGCAGGGGGGTCTAACTATGGCTACACCTTC.

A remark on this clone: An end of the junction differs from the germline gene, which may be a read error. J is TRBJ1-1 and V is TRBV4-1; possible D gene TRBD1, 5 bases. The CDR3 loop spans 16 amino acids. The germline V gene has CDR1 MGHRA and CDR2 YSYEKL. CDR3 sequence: CANSQQVQVKNTEAFF. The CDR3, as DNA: TGCGCCAACAGCCAACAGGTGCAGGTCAAGAACACTGAAGCTTTCTTT.

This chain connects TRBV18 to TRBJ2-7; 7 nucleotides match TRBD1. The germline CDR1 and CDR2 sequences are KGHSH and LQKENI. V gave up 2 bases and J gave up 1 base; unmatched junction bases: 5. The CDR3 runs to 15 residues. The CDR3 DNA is TGTGCCAGCTCACCAATAGGGGGCGAGTCCTACGAGCAGTACTTC. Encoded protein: CASSPIGGESYEQYF.

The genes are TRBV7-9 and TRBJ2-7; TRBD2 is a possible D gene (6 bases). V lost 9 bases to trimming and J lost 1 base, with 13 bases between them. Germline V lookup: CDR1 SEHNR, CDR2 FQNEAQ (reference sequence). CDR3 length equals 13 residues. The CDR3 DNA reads TGTGCCAGTACCGTAGCGGTTTCCTACGAGCAGTACTTC. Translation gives CASTVAVSYEQYF. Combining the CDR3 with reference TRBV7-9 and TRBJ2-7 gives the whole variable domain DTGVSQNPRHKITKRGQNVTFRCDPISEHNRLYWYRQTLGQGPEFLTYFQNEAQLEKSRLLSDRFSAERPKGSFSTLEIQRTEQGDSAMYLCASTVAVSYEQYFGPGTRLTVT.

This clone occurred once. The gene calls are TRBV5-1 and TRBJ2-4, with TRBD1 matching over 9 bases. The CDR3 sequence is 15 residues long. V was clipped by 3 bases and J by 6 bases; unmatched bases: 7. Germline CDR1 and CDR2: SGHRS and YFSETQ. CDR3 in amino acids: CASSSGQGNANIQYF. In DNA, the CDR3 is TGCGCCAGCAGCTCGGGACAGGGAAATGCAAACATTCAGTACTTC.

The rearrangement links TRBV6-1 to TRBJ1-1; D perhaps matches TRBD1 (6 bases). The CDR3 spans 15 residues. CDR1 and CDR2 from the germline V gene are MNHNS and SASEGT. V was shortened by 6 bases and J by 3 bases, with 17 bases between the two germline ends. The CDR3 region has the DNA TGTGCCAGCAGCCCATCGGGGGGCCCGTACACTGAAGCTTTCTTT. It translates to CASSPSGGPYTEAFF.

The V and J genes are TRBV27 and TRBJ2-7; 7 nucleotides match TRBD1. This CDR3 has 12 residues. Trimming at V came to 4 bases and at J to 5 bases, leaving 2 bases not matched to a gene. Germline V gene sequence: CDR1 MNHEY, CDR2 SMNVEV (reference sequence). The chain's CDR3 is CASSSDRDEQYF. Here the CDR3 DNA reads TGTGCCAGCAGTTCTGACAGGGACGAGCAGTACTTC.

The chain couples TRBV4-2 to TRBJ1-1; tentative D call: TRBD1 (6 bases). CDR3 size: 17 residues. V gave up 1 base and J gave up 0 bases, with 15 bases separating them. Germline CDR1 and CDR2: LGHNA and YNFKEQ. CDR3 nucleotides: TGTGCCAGCAGCCAAGGACCCTTTGGGACAATGAACACTGAAGCTTTCTTT. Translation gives CASSQGPFGTMNTEAFF.

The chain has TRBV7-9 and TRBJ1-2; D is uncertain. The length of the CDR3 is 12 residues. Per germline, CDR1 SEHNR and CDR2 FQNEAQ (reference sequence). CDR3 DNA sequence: TGTGGCGGGGAACATCGGGACTATGGCTACACCTTC. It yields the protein CGGEHRDYGYTF.

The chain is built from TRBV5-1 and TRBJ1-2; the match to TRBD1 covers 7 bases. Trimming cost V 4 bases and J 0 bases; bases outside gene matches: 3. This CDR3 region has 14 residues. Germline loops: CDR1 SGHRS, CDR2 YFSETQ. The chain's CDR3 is CASSRDSPNYGYTF. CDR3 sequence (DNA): TGCGCCAGCAGCCGGGACAGCCCTAACTATGGCTACACCTTC.

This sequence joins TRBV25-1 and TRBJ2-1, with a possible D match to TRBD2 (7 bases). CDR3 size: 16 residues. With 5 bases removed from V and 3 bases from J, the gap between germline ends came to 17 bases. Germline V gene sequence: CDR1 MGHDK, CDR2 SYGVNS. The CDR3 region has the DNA TGTGCCAGCAGTTCCCGGGGAGGGGGTGGCTACAATGAGCAGTTCTTC. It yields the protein CASSSRGGGGYNEQFF. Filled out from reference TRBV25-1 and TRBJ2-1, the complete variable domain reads EADIYQTPRYLVIGTGKKITLECSQTMGHDKMYWYQQDPGMELHLIHYSYGVNSTEKGDLSSESTVSRIRTEHFPLTLESARPSHTSQYLCASSSRGGGGYNEQFFGPGTRLTVL.

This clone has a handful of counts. CDR3 residues: CASGSGRSDNEQFF. The CDR3 DNA reads TGTGCCAGCGGAAGCGGGAGAAGCGACAATGAGCAGTTCTTC. V and J are TRBV21-1 and TRBJ2-1; the table's D call of TRBD2 was not tested on the DNA. TRBV21-1 is noted as a pseudogene. The CDR3 spans 14 residues.

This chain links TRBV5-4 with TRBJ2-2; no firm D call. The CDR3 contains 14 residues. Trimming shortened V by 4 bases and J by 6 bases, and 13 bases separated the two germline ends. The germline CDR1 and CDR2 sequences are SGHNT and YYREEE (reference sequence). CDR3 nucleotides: TGTGCCAGCAGCCCGGGCAATATCGCCGGGGAGCTGTTTTTT. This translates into CASSPGNIAGELFF.

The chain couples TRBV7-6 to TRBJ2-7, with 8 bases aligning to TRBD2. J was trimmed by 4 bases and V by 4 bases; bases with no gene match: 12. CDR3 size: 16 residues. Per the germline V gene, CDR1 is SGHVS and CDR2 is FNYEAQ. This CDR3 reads CASSSPPGTSNYEQYF. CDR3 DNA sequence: TGTGCCAGCAGCTCCCCGCCCGGGACTAGTAATTACGAGCAGTACTTC.

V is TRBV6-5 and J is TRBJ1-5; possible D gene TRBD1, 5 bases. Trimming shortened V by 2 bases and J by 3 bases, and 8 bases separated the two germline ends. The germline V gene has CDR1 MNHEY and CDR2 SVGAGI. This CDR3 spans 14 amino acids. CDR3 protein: CASSYGADNQPQHF. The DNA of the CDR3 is TGTGCCAGCAGTTACGGGGCAGACAATCAGCCCCAGCATTTT.

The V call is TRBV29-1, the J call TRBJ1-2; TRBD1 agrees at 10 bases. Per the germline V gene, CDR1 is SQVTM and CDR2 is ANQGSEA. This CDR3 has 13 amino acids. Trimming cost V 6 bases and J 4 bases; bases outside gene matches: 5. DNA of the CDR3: TGCAGCGTCAGACAGGGGGCGCTCTATGGCTACACCTTC. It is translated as CSVRQGALYGYTF.